This T cell receptor beta chain emerged from a study of T cell responses to AZD1222 COVID-19 vaccine. TCRdb's table, derived via immunoSEQ multiplex PCR, lists solely in-frame clones and lacks some. Found here are 140,000 or so clones, 92% of them singletons; the top ten hold less than 2%. Germline values: CDR1 MRHNA, CDR2 SNTAGT. V was trimmed by 7 bases and J by 3 bases, leaving 13 bases between them. CDR3 length equals 14 residues. Specimen: peripheral blood, collected on day 0 of AZD1222 vaccination. This rearrangement joins TRBV6-4 to TRBJ1-5, with D tentatively TRBD1 (6 bases). The receptor's source is an adult in good health. Here the CDR3 reads CASKLGQLNQPQHF. Written as DNA, the CDR3 is TGTGCCAGCAAATTAGGACAGCTCAATCAGCCCCAGCATTTT.